The clone carrying this T cell receptor beta chain was seen more than once but under ten times. TCRdb independently ran MiXCR on the 5' RACE reads; one entry per CDR3 protein. The sample has 120,000 or so distinct CDR3 sequences, 15% seen once. From germline, CDR1 is MGHRA and CDR2 YSYEKL. The V and J ends lost 2 bases and 4 bases, in that order; junction bases with no gene match: 2. The CDR3 runs to 15 residues. The data were taken from a study of T cells after yellow fever vaccination. The clonotype originates from a young man who received the YFV17D yellow fever vaccine. The genes are TRBV4-1 and TRBJ2-3; 11 positions agree with TRBD2. Sequenced material: CD8+ T cells sorted from PBMCs, taken 5 days after the yellow fever booster vaccination. The DNA for the CDR3 is TGCGCCAGCAGCCAATTTAGCGGGGGGGCAGATACGCAGTATTTT. The encoded protein is CASSQFSGGADTQYF.